These 12 T cell receptor beta chains were all obtained from the same sample, sequenced in a study of immune evolution from preneoplasia to lung adenocarcinoma. Produced via immunoSEQ multiplex PCR; TCRdb's table is partial and in-frame only. Among roughly 14,000 clones listed, more than 80% were seen once. Sequenced input: FFPE minimally invasive lung adenocarcinoma tissue. The source of these receptors is a person aged 70 to 85 with lung adenocarcinoma.

The chain uses TRBV9 and TRBJ2-1; no clear D. This CDR3 has 12 residues. Germline V gene data show CDR1 as SGDLS and CDR2 as YYNGEE. The V end lost 4 bases, the J end lost 10 bases, and 12 bases lay between the germline ends. The CDR3 sequence is CASSPGGVEQFF. The CDR3 region has the DNA TGTGCCAGCAGCCCCGGTGGAGTGGAGCAGTTCTTC.

This clone turned up a few times. V is TRBV4-1 and J is TRBJ1-2, with D unclear. The germline V and J ends were trimmed by 1 base and 3 bases, with 3 bases remaining between them. The CDR3 is 12 amino acids. The germline V gene has CDR1 MGHRA and CDR2 YSYEKL. This CDR3 reads CASSQVYYGYTF. The DNA of the CDR3 is TGCGCCAGCAGCCAAGTGTACTATGGCTACACCTTC.

This clone appeared a few times. The same CDR3 also results from other DNA sequences found in this sample. The chain is built from TRBV11-2 and TRBJ2-3, with a tentative D call TRBD2 (5 bases). Looked up from germline, CDR1 is SGHAT and CDR2 is FQNNGV. The length of the CDR3 is 15 residues. V gave up 2 bases and J gave up 2 bases, with 11 bases separating them. In DNA, the CDR3 is TGTGCCAGCAGCTTATTCGCTAGCCCCACAGATACGCAGTATTTT. Translating it yields CASSLFASPTDTQYF.

The chain recombines TRBV6-6 with TRBJ2-7; 9 bases map to TRBD1. Germline CDR1 and CDR2: MNHNY and SVGAGI (reference sequence). Trimming removed 6 bases from V and 4 bases from J; junction bases left unmatched: 7. The CDR3 has 14 residues. The CDR3, as DNA: TGTGCCAGCAGAAGGACAGGGGAAGTGTACGAGCAGTACTTC. It is translated as CASRRTGEVYEQYF.

This chain joins TRBV7-9 and TRBJ2-7, with D uncertain. This CDR3 contains 13 residues. Germline CDR1 is SEHNR and CDR2 is FQNEAQ (reference sequence). V was pared by 1 base and J by 3 bases, with 7 bases between. DNA of the CDR3: TGTGCCAGCAGCTTAGGGGCAGACTACGAGCAGTACTTC. It is translated as CASSLGADYEQYF.

Comment on this clone: An end of the junction differs from the germline gene, which may be a read error. The chain uses TRBV10-1 and TRBJ2-7; 8 nucleotides line up with TRBD2. The CDR3 extends over 9 amino acids. Germline values: CDR1 WNHNN, CDR2 SYGVQD (reference sequence). CDR3: CANSGTRFF. The CDR3 DNA follows: TGCGCCAACTCCGGGACTAGGTTCTTC.

The chain is built from TRBV28 and TRBJ1-5, with D uncertain. Germline V CDR1 and CDR2: MDHEN, SYDVKM. CDR3 length: 11 residues. V was pared by 4 bases and J by 9 bases, with 7 bases between. Here the CDR3 reads CASSSEGPQHF. In nucleotides, the CDR3 is TGTGCCAGCAGTTCGGAAGGGCCCCAGCATTTT.

DNA for the CDR3: TGCGCCAGCAGTGAGCCCGAGCCTGTTTGGACAGCCCTCCAAGAGACCCAGTACTTC. Its translation is CASSEPEPVWTALQETQYF. The rearrangement uses TRBV10-1 and TRBJ2-5; D might be TRBD1 (6 bases). Per germline, CDR1 WNHNN and CDR2 SYGVQD (reference sequence). The CDR3 runs to 19 residues. The V gene lost 2 bases and the J gene lost 1 base, with 23 bases spanning the gap.

This clone was picked up a small number of times. V is TRBV27 and J is TRBJ2-2; 9 bases agree with TRBD1. This CDR3 region has 16 residues. Germline V gene lookup returns CDR1 MNHEY and CDR2 SMNVEV (reference sequence). After removal of 3 bases from V and 7 bases from J, the junction contained 9 bases not matched to a gene. The DNA for the CDR3 is TGTGCCAGCAGTTTGTGGTTTCCGGGACAGGGCGGGGAGCTGTTTTTT. Encoded protein: CASSLWFPGQGGELFF.

V is TRBV7-2 and J is TRBJ2-1, with no clear D. The CDR3 runs 11 residues. The V end lost 6 bases, the J end lost 6 bases, and 6 bases lay between the germline ends. The germline gives CDR1 SGHTA, CDR2 FQGNSA. Here the CDR3 reads CASRRTNEQFF. The DNA for the CDR3 is TGTGCCAGCAGGCGTACCAATGAGCAGTTCTTC.

The rearrangement links TRBV6-5 to TRBJ1-4; the match to TRBD1 covers 7 bases. This CDR3 contains 14 residues. With 6 bases clipped from V and 4 bases from J, the junction kept 5 bases outside the gene matches. CDR1 and CDR2 from the germline V gene are MNHEY and SVGAGI. This chain's CDR3 is CASRRDSYNEKLFF. CDR3 nucleotide sequence: TGTGCCAGCAGGAGGGACAGTTATAATGAAAAACTGTTTTTT.

This clone was counted a few times. V usage is TRBV18 and J usage is TRBJ2-3; 7 nucleotides agree with TRBD1. Looked up from germline, CDR1 is KGHSH and CDR2 is LQKENI. The CDR3 sequence is 14 residues long. The V segment lost 4 bases and the J segment 4 bases; nucleotides outside the gene matches: 5. The CDR3 nucleotides read TGTGCCAGCTCACAGACCCAGGGGGCAGATACGCAGTATTTT. Protein: CASSQTQGADTQYF.